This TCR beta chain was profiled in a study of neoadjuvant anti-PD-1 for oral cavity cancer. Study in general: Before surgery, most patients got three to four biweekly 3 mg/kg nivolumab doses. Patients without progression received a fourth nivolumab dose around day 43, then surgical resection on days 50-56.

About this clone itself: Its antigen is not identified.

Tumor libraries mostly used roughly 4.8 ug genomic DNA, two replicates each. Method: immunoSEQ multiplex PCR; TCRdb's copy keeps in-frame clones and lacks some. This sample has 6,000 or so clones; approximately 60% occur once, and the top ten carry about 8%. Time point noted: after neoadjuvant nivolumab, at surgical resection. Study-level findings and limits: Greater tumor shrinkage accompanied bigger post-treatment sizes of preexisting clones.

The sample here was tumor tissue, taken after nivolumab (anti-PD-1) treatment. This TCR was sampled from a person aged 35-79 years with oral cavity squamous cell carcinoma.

The CDR3 sequence is CASSLGELAGRVGELFF. In DNA form, the CDR3 reads TGTGCCAGCAGCTTAGGAGAGCTAGCGGGAAGGGTCGGGGAGCTGTTTTTT. The rearrangement joins TRBV11-2 to TRBJ2-2, with 9 positions matching TRBD2. The CDR3 consists of 17 residues. Trimming cost V 1 base and J 7 bases; bases outside gene matches: 10. Looked up from germline, CDR1 is SGHAT and CDR2 is FQNNGV.